Sequencing of this TCR beta chain was carried out in a study of T cell responses to AZD1222 COVID-19 vaccine. V shed 2 bases, J shed 3 bases, and the junction held 6 bases outside the gene matches. The CDR3 has 14 residues. The germline V gene has CDR1 GTSNPN and CDR2 SVGIG (reference sequence). Sequencing was performed with immunoSEQ multiplex PCR; in TCRdb, only in-frame clones are kept and a portion is missing. The data contain 90,000 to 130,000 clones, approximately 89% of them seen just once; the ten biggest clones take up approximately 3.1%. This clone was picked up one time. The chain joins TRBV30 to TRBJ1-1, with TRBD1 matching over 7 bases. The source of this sequence is an adult in good health. The sequenced sample was peripheral blood, obtained on day 0 of MenACWY control vaccination. DNA for the CDR3: TGTGCCTGGAGTCCTAAGGGGGCGCACACTGAAGCTTTCTTT. Its translation: CAWSPKGAHTEAFF.